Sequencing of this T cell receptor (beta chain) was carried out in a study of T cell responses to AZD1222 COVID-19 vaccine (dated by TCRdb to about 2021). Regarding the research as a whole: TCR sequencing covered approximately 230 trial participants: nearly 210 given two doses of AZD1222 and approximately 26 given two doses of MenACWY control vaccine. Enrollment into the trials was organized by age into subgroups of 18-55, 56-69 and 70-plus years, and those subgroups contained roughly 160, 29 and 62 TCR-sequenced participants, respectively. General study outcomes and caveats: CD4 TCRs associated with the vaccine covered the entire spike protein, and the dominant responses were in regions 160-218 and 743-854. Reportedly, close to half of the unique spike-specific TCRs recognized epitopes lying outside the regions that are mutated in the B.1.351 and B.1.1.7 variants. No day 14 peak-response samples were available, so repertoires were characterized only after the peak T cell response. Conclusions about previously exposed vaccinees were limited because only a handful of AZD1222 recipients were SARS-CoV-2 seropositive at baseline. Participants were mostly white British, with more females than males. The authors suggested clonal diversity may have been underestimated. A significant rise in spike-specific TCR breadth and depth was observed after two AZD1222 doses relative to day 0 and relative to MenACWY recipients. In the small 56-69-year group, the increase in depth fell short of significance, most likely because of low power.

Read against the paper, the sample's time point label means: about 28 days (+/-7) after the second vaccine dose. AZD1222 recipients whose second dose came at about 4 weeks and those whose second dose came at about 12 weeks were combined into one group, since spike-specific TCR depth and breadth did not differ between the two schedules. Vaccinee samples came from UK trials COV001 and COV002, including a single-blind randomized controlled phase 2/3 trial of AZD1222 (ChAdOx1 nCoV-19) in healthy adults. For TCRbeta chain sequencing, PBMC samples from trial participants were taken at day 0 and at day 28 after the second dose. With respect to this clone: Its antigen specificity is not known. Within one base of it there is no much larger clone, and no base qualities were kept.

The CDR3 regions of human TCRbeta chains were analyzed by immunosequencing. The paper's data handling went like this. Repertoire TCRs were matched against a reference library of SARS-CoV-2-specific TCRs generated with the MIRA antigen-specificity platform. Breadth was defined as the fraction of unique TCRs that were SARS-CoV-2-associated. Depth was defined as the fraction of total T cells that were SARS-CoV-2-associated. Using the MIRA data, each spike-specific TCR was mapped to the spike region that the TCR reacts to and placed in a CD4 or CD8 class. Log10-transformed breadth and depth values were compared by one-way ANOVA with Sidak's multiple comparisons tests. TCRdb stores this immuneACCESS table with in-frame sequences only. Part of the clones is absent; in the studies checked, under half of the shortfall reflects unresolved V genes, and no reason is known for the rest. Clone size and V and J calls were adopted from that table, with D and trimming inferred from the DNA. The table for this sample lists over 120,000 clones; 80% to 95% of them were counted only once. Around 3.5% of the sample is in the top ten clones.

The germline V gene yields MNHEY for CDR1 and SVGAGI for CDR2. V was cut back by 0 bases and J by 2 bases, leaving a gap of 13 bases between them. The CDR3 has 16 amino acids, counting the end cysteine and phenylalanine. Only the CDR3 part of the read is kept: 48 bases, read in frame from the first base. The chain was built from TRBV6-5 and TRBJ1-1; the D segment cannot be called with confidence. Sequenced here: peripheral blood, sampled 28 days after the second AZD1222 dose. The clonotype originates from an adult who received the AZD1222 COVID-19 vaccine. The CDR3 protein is CASSYSWGGGNTEAFF. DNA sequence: TGTGCCAGCAGTTACTCGTGGGGAGGCGGCAACACTGAAGCTTTCTTT.